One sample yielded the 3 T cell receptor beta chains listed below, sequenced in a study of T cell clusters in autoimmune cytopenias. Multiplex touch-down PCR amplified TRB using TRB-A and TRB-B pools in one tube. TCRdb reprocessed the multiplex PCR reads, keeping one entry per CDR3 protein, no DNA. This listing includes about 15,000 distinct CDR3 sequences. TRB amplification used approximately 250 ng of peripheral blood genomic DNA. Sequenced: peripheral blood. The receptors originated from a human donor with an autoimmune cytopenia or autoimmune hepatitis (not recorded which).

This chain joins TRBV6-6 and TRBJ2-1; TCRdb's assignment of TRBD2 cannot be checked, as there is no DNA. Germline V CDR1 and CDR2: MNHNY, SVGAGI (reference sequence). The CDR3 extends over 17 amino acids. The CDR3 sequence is CASSYSGLAGVYNEQFF.

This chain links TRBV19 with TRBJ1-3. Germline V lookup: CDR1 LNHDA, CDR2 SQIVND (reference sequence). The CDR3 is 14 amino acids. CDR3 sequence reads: CASKERRSGNTIYF.

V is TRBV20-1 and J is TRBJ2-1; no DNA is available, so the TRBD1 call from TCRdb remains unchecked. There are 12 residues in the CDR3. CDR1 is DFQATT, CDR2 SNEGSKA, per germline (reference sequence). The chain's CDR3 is CSARSGINEQFF.